This section outlines one T cell receptor (beta chain) sequence together with its context. Its recognized antigen is unknown. The record has no base qualities; no much larger clone is one base away. Each collaborating institution followed its own protocols to collect whole blood in K2EDTA tubes. For TCRbeta analysis, collaborators shipped samples as frozen whole blood, isolated PBMCs, or DNA extracted from either of those sample types. The sample originates from a study of blood T cell repertoires in COVID-19 (dated by TCRdb to 2018 to 2021). Regarding the study in general: Samples from collaborators originated in the United States, Italy and Spain and spanned both the acute and convalescent phases of COVID-19. HLA class I and class II types, where available, came from metadata supplied by the sample provider rather than from assay-based typing. The prospective study material was composed of cDNA or gDNA derived from T cells, B-cell-depleted T cells, or PBMCs. Samples came from the ongoing ImmuneRACE study (first 160 participants) plus 1,254 subjects from 6 global collaborators. Nearly every sample came with metadata listing a de-identified subject ID, COVID-19 status, age in years and sex. The repertoires were released in a freely available public database intended as a resource for research on the immune response to SARS-CoV-2. Deeply sampled blood TCRbeta repertoires from subjects exposed to, actively infected with, or recovered from COVID-19 were included in the dataset. Overall results and qualifications from the work: The amount of clinical and demographic metadata varied by source and participant and was provided uncurated.

V was cut back by 6 bases and J by 5 bases, leaving a gap of 22 bases between them. Including cysteine and phenylalanine, the CDR3 has 16 amino acids. Only the CDR3 region is kept as DNA, spanning 48 bases read in frame from base 1. Looking up the germline V gene yields CDR1 SNHLY and CDR2 FYNNEI. The immunoSEQ Assay, a bias-controlled multiplex PCR, was used to amplify TCRbeta CDR3 regions from genomic DNA. The published analysis was carried out like this. Within the assay, amplification of reference gene primers was used to estimate how many nucleated cells each sample contained. To quantify the absolute abundance of each unique TCRbeta CDR3 rearrangement, sequence reads were collapsed and filtered. For each sample, productive Simpson clonality was calculated by taking the square root of Simpson's diversity index across productive rearrangements. TCRdb stores this immuneACCESS table with in-frame sequences only. Part of the clones is absent; in the studies checked, under half of the shortfall reflects unresolved V genes, and no reason is known for the rest. The V and J calls and clone size come from that table; D and trimming were worked out from the DNA. Across this sample there are 9,500 to 12,000 clones, with over 75% seen only once. Together, the top ten hold 7.7% of the sample.

The source material was peripheral blood. The TCR originated in a man in his sixties or seventies with active COVID-19. The chain uses TRBV2 and TRBJ2-5, and the D gene may be TRBD2, 5 bases matching. The CDR3 reads CASSPPRSGGGETQYF. The DNA sequence is given as TGTGCCAGCAGCCCGCCTCGCAGCGGAGGTGGGGAGACCCAGTACTTC.